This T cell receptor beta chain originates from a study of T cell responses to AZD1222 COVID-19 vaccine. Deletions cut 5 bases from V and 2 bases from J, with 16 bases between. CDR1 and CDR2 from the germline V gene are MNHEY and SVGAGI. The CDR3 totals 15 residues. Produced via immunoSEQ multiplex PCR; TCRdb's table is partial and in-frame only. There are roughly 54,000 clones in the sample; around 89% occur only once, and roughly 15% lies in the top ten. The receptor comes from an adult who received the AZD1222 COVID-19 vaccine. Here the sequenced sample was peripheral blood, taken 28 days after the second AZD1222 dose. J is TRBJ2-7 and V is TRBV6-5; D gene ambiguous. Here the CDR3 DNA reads TGTGCCAGCAGTCGGGCCGTATTTGGGACCTACGAGCAGTACTTC. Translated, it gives CASSRAVFGTYEQYF.